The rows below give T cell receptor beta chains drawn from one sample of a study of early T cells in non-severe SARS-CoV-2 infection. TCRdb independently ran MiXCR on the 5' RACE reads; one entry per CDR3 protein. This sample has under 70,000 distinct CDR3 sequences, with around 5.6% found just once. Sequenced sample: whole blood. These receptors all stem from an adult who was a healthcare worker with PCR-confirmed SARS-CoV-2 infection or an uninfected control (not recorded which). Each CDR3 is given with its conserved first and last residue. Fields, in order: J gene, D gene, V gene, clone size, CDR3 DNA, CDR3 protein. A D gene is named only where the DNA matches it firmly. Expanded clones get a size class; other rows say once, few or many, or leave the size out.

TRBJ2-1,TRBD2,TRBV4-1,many,TGCGCCAGCAGCCAAGTGCGCTCGCGGGGGGCAGCCTACAATGAGCAGTTCTTC,CASSQVRSRGAAYNEQFF
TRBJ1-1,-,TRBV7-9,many,TGTGCCAGCAGCCCCCTTCCAGGCGAAGCTTTCTTT,CASSPLPGEAFF
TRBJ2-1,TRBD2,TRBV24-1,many,TGTGCCACCAGTGGCGGGACTAGCGGGAGCAAGAACAATGAGCAGTTCTTC,CATSGGTSGSKNNEQFF
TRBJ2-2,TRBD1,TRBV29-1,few,TGCAGCGCCAAAACAGGGGGCAGCGGGGAGCTGTTTTTT,CSAKTGGSGELFF
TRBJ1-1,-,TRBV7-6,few,TGTGCCAGCAGCCCCCGAGGGGGTGGCATGAACACTGAAGCTTTCTTT,CASSPRGGGMNTEAFF
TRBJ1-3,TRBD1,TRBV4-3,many,TGCGCCAGCAGCCAAATAACAGGGGCTGGAAACACCATATATTTT,CASSQITGAGNTIYF
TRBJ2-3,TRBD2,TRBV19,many,TGTGCCAGTAGTACTACGGGACTAGCGGGAGGGATCACAGATACGCAGTATTTT,CASSTTGLAGGITDTQYF
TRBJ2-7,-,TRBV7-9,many,TGTGCCAGCGGTGGGGCATCCCACGAGCAGTACTTC,CASGGASHEQYF
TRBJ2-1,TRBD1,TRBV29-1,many,TGCAGCGTTGCCGACAGGGGGAGATACAATGAGCAGTTCTTC,CSVADRGRYNEQFF
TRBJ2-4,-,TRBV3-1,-,TGTGCCAGCAGCCATGGTTTACCGGGCCCCAAAAACATTCAGTACTTC,CASSHGLPGPKNIQYF
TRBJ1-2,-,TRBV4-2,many,TGTGCCAGCAGCCAAGGGGGCGGGGGCGAGAGCTATGGCTACACCTTC,CASSQGGGGESYGYTF
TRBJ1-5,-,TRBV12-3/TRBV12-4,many,TGTGCCAGTACTACTACGGGGAGGGGAAATCAGCCCCAGCATTTT,CASTTTGRGNQPQHF
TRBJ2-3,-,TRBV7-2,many,TGTGCCAGCAGCTTAGCGGGGATCACAGATACGCAGTATTTT,CASSLAGITDTQYF
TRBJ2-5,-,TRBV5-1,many,TGCGCCAGCAGCTTGGCTATCGGGGAGACCCAGTACTTC,CASSLAIGETQYF
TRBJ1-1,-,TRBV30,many,TGTGCCTGGACCTCACGGGGCGGCACTGAAGCTTTCTTT,CAWTSRGGTEAFF
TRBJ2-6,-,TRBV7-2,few,TGTGCCAGCAGCTTACCTACAGGGACTGGGGCCAACGTCCTGACTTTC,CASSLPTGTGANVLTF
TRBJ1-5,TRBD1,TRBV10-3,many,TGTGCCATCAGGTCGGGACAGTATAGCAATCAGCCCCAGCATTTT,CAIRSGQYSNQPQHF
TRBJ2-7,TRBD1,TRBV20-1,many,TGCAGTGCCCCGGACAGGACCTACGAGCAGTACTTC,CSAPDRTYEQYF
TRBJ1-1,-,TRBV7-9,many,TGTGCCAGCATGAGGACAGCAAACACTGAAGCTTTCTTT,CASMRTANTEAFF
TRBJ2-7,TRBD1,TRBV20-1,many,TGCAGTGCTAGAGCCCCGGGACAGGGCGAGCAGTACTTC,CSARAPGQGEQYF
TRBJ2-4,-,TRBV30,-,TGTGCCTGGAGTGTGGGAACCGCCAACATTCAGTACTTC,CAWSVGTANIQYF
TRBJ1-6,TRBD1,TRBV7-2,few,TGTGCCAGCAGCTTAGCCCTGACAGGGAAAGGTTCACCCCTCCACTTT,CASSLALTGKGSPLHF
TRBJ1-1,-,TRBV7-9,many,TGTGCCAGCAGCCTTCTGGACAATACTGAAGCTTTCTTT,CASSLLDNTEAFF
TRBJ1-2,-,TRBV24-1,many,TGTGCCACCAGTGATTTGCCCGGGGGCAACGGCTACACCTTC,CATSDLPGGNGYTF
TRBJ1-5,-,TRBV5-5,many,TGTGCCAGCAGCTTCGGGATCACGAGCAATCAGCCCCAGCATTTT,CASSFGITSNQPQHF
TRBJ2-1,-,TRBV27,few,TGTGCCAGCAGTTCTTCAAGGGTAGCGGTGCGTACAAGTGAGCAGTTCTTC,CASSSSRVAVRTSEQFF
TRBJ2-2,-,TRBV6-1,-,TGTGCCAGCAGTGAAGCGCCCTGGCAGCTACCGGGGGAGCTGTTTTTT,CASSEAPWQLPGELFF
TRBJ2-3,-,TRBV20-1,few,TGCAGTGCCGAAAGGGGGGCAGGGGGAGCAGATACGCAGTATTTT,CSAERGAGGADTQYF
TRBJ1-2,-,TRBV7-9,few,TGTGCCAGCAGTCGCGGGGCGCCCACCTTTTATGGCTACACCTTC,CASSRGAPTFYGYTF
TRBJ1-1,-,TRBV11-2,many,TGTGCCAGCAGCCCCGCAGGGACACCGGCTGAAGCTTTCTTT,CASSPAGTPAEAFF
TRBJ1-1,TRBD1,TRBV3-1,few,TGTGCCAGCAGCCTAACTGACAGGGCTGAAGCTTTCTTT,CASSLTDRAEAFF
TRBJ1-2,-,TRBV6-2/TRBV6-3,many,TGTGCCAGCAGCAACCCCGCCAGAGGCGGCTATGGCTACACCTTC,CASSNPARGGYGYTF
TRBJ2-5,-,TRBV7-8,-,TGTGCCAGCAGCTTAGGAATAGTCCCCAGGCAAGAGACCCAGTACTTC,CASSLGIVPRQETQYF
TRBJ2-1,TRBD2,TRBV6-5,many,TGTGCCAGCAGTTTGGGACTAGCGGGGGGCAATGAGCAGTTCTTC,CASSLGLAGGNEQFF
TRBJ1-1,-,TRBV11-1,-,TGTGCCAGCAGTCCGGGACATATGAACACTGAAGCTTTCTTT,CASSPGHMNTEAFF